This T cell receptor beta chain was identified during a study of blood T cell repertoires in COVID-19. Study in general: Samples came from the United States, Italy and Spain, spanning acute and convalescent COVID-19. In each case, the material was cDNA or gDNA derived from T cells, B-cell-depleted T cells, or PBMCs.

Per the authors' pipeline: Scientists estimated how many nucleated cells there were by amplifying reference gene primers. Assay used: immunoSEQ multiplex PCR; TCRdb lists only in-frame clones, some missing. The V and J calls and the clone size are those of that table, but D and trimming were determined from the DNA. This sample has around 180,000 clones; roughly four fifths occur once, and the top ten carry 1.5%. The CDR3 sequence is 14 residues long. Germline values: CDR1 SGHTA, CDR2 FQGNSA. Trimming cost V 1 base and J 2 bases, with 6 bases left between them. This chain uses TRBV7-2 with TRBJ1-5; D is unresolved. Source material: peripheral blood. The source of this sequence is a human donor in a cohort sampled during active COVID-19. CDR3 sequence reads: CASSLGGGNQPQHF. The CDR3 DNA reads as TGTGCCAGCAGCTTAGGAGGTGGCAATCAGCCCCAGCATTTT.